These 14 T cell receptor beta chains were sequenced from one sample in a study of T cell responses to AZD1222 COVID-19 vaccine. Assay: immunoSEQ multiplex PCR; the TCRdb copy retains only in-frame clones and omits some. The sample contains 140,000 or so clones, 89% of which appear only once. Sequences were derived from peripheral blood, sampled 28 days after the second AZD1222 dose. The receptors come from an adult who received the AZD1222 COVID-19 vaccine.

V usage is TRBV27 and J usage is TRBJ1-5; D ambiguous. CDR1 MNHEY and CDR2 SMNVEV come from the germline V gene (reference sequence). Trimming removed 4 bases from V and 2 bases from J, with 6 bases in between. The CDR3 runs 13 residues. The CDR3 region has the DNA TGTGCCAGCAGTTGGAGGGGCAATCAGCCCCAGCATTTT. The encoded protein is CASSWRGNQPQHF.

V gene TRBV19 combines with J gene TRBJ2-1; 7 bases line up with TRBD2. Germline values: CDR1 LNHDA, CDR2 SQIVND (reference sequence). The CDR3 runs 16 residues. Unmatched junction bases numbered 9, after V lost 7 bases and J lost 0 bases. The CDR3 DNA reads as TGTGCCAGTAATCATGACGGGGGGAGCTCCTACAATGAGCAGTTCTTC. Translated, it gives CASNHDGGSSYNEQFF.

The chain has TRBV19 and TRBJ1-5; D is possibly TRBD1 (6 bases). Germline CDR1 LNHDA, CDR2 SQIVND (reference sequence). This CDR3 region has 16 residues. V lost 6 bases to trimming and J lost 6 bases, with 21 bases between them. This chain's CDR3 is CASRTLQGGDTQPQHF. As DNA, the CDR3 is TGTGCCAGTAGGACATTACAGGGAGGCGATACTCAGCCCCAGCATTTT. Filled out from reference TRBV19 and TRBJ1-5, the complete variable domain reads DGGITQSPKYLFRKEGQNVTLSCEQNLNHDAMYWYRQDPGQGLRLIYYSQIVNDFQKGDIAEGYSVSREKKESFPLTVTSAQKNPTAFYLCASRTLQGGDTQPQHFGDGTRLSIL.

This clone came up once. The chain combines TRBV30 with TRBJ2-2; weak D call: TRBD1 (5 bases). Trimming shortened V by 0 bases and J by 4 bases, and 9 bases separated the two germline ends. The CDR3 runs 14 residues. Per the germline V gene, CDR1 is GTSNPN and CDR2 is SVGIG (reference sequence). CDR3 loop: CAWSVGQGTGELFF. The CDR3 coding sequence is TGTGCCTGGAGTGTGGGGCAGGGCACCGGGGAGCTGTTTTTT. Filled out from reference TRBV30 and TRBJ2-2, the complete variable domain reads SQTIHQWPATLVQPVGSPLSLECTVEGTSNPNLYWYRQAAGRGLQLLFYSVGIGQISSEVPQNLSASRPQDRQFILSSKKLLLSDSGFYLCAWSVGQGTGELFFGEGSRLTVL.

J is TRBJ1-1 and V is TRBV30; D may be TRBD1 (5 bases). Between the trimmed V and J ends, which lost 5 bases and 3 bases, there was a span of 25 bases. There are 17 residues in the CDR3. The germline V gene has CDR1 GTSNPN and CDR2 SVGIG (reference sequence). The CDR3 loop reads CAWARDVTWGSDTEAFF. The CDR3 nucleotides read TGTGCCTGGGCCCGAGATGTGACGTGGGGGTCCGACACTGAAGCTTTCTTT.

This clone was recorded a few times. CDR3 DNA: TGTGCCAGCCGAGGACAGGTGGGAAACACCATATATTTT. It translates to CASRGQVGNTIYF. This rearrangement joins TRBV19 to TRBJ1-3, with TRBD1 matching over 7 bases. This CDR3 has 13 residues. V trimming: 9 bases; J trimming: 4 bases; junction bases outside the gene matches: 6. Germline V lookup: CDR1 LNHDA, CDR2 SQIVND (reference sequence).

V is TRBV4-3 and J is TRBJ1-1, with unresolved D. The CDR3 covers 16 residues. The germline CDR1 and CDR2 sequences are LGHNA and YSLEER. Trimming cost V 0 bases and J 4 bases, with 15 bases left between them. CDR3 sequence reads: CASSQDSVQPGTEAFF. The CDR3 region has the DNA TGCGCCAGCAGCCAAGACTCGGTCCAACCGGGCACTGAAGCTTTCTTT.

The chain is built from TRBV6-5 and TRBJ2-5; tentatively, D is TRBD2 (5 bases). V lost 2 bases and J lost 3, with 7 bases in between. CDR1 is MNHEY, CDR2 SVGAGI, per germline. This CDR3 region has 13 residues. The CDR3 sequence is CASSYSGKETQYF. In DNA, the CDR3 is TGTGCCAGCAGTTACAGCGGAAAAGAGACCCAGTACTTC.

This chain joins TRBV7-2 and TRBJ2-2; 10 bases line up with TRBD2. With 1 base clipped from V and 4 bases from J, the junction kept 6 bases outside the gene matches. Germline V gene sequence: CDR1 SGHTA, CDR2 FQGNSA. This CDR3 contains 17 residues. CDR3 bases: TGTGCCAGCAGCTTAGGAGCGGGAGGGCCGGGCACCGGGGAGCTGTTTTTT. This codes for CASSLGAGGPGTGELFF.

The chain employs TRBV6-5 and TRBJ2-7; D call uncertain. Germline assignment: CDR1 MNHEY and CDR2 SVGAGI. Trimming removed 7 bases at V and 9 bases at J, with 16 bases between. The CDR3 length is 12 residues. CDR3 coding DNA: TGTGCCAGCATGCAAAAGGGTCTTGGGCAGTACTTC. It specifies CASMQKGLGQYF.

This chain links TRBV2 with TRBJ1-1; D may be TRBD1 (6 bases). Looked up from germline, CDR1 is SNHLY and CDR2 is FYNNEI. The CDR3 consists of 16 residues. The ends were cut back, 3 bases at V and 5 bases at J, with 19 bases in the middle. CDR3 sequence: CASSEGFGGSDTEAFF. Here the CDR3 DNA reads TGTGCCAGCAGTGAGGGGTTCGGGGGCTCTGATACTGAAGCTTTCTTT.

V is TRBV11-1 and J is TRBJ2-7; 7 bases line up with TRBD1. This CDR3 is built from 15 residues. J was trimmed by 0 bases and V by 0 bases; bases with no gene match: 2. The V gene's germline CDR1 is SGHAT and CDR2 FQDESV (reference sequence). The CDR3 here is CASSLAGGNSYEQYF. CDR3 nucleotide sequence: TGTGCCAGCAGCTTAGCAGGGGGCAACTCCTACGAGCAGTACTTC. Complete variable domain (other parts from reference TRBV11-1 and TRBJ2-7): EAEVAQSPRYKITEKSQAVAFWCDPISGHATLYWYRQILGQGPELLVQFQDESVVDDSQLPKDRFSAERLKGVDSTLKIQPAELGDSAMYLCASSLAGGNSYEQYFGPGTRLTVT.

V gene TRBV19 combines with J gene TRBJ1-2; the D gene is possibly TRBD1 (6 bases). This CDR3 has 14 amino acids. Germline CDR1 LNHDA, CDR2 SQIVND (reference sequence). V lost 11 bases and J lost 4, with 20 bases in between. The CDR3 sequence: CASLDHRAGYGYTF. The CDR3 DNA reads TGTGCCTCTCTCGACCACAGGGCTGGCTATGGCTACACCTTC.

CDR3 in DNA: TGCGCCAGCAGCGAGACTAGCGGGGACTACAATGAGCAGTTCTTC. This codes for CASSETSGDYNEQFF. The chain joins TRBV4-3 to TRBJ2-1, with 11 nucleotides matching TRBD2. CDR1 is LGHNA, CDR2 YSLEER, per germline. The junction had 3 bases not matched to a gene; V was cut back by 5 bases and J by 3 bases. The CDR3 loop spans 15 amino acids.